Below, 32 T cell receptor beta chains from the same sample are listed, as sequenced in a study of CD8+ T cells in alopecia areata. The authors extracted RNA and reverse transcribed it into cDNA as the sequencing template. The assay was immunoSEQ multiplex PCR, and TCRdb's table has in-frame clones only and misses some. The sample lists about 150,000 clones; approximately 60% were seen once. Specimen: CD4+ T cells sorted from blood. All receptors come from a human donor in good health.

V is TRBV14 and J is TRBJ2-3; D is unresolved. The CDR3 spans 12 residues. Per the germline V gene, CDR1 is SGHDN and CDR2 is FVKESK. Trimming removed 2 bases from V and 4 bases from J, with 4 bases in between. Written as DNA, the CDR3 is TGTGCCAGCAGCCAAATCCCAGATACGCAGTATTTT. Translated, it gives CASSQIPDTQYF.

This clone occurred a few times. V and J are TRBV28 and TRBJ2-2; 7 bases align to TRBD1. Trimming cost V 6 bases and J 7 bases; bases outside gene matches: 8. The CDR3 loop spans 14 amino acids. The V gene's germline CDR1 is MDHEN and CDR2 SYDVKM. CDR3 loop: CASRETGSSGELFF. The CDR3 DNA follows: TGTGCCAGCAGGGAGACAGGGAGTAGCGGGGAGCTGTTTTTT.

The chain joins TRBV9 to TRBJ2-7; D is unresolved. V was shortened by 2 bases and J by 1 base, with 7 bases between the two germline ends. Germline values: CDR1 SGDLS, CDR2 YYNGEE. The CDR3 covers 13 residues. CDR3 in amino acids: CASSVGFSYEQYF. In nucleotides, the CDR3 is TGTGCCAGCAGCGTGGGTTTTTCCTACGAGCAGTACTTC. The full variable domain, in which reference TRBV9 and TRBJ2-7 provide the parts outside the CDR3, is DSGVTQTPKHLITATGQRVTLRCSPRSGDLSVYWYQQSLDQGLQFLIQYYNGEERAKGNILERFSAQQFPDLHSELNLSSLELGDSALYFCASSVGFSYEQYFGPGTRLTVT.

V is TRBV18 and J is TRBJ2-5, with D hard to call. CDR1 and CDR2 (germline): KGHSH, LQKENI. This CDR3 comprises 13 residues. Trimming shortened V by 2 bases and J by 4 bases, and 8 bases separated the two germline ends. The CDR3 DNA reads as TGTGCCAGCTCACCATTCGAGGCAGAGACCCAGTACTTC. Its protein is CASSPFEAETQYF.

The chain recombines TRBV4-2 with TRBJ2-5, with 10 nucleotides matching TRBD2. CDR1 is LGHNA, CDR2 YNFKEQ, per germline. The CDR3 is made up of 16 amino acids. J lost 5 bases, V lost 2 bases, and 8 bases had no gene match. The CDR3 sequence: CASSQSSGGGVETQYF. For the CDR3, the DNA is TGTGCCAGCAGCCAATCTAGCGGGGGAGGGGTGGAGACCCAGTACTTC.

This CDR3 reads CASSVGTANYGYTF. CDR3 nucleotide sequence: TGCGCCAGCAGTGTGGGGACGGCTAACTATGGCTACACCTTC. The V gene is TRBV10-2, the J gene TRBJ1-2; TRBD1 might be the D (5 bases). CDR1 and CDR2 (germline): WSHSY, SAAADI. The CDR3 runs to 14 residues. V dropped 4 bases and J dropped 0 bases, with 9 bases sitting between them.

The chain recombines TRBV29-1 with TRBJ1-1, with 8 bases that match TRBD1. This CDR3 has 13 residues. The trim removed 6 bases at V and 1 base at J, leaving 4 bases unmatched. Germline CDR1 and CDR2: SQVTM and ANQGSEA. CDR3 protein: CSVAGQGNTEAFF. The CDR3 coding sequence is TGCAGCGTCGCAGGACAGGGGAACACTGAAGCTTTCTTT.

The gene calls are TRBV2 and TRBJ2-7, with 12 bases lining up with TRBD2. J gave up 6 bases and V 6 bases, and 6 bases lay outside the gene matches. The germline CDR1 and CDR2 sequences are SNHLY and FYNNEI. This CDR3 region has 14 residues. CDR3 in amino acids: CASSPTSGRAEQYF. The CDR3 DNA reads as TGTGCCAGCAGCCCGACTAGCGGGAGAGCCGAGCAGTACTTC.

This clone was detected only a few times. The rearrangement links TRBV5-6 to TRBJ1-6, with D possibly being TRBD1 (5 bases). Trimming shortened V by 5 bases and J by 7 bases, and 16 bases separated the two germline ends. Per the germline V gene, CDR1 is SGHDT and CDR2 is YYEEEE. CDR3 length equals 15 residues. CDR3 in amino acids: CASRRTGRGNSPLHF. The CDR3 DNA is TGTGCCAGCAGAAGAACAGGCAGAGGGAATTCACCCCTCCACTTT.

V usage is TRBV18 and J usage is TRBJ2-5, with D possibly matching TRBD2 (6 bases). CDR1 and CDR2 from the germline V gene are KGHSH and LQKENI. Deletions cut 4 bases from V and 3 bases from J, with 12 bases between. The CDR3 is made up of 14 amino acids. CDR3 amino acids: CASSLRPGEETQYF. CDR3 nucleotide sequence: TGTGCCAGCTCACTTCGGCCGGGGGAAGAGACCCAGTACTTC. Looking up the rest from reference TRBV18 and TRBJ2-5 gives the full variable domain: NAGVMQNPRHLVRRRGQEARLRCSPMKGHSHVYWYRQLPEEGLKFMVYLQKENIIDESGMPKERFSAEFPKEGPSILRIQQVVRGDSAAYFCASSLRPGEETQYFGPGTRLLVL.

The chain couples TRBV29-1 to TRBJ2-1, with a possible D match to TRBD2 (5 bases). CDR3 length: 13 residues. Deletions cut 2 bases from V and 16 bases from J, with 21 bases between. The germline CDR1 and CDR2 sequences are SQVTM and ANQGSEA. CDR3 region: CSVEPGLEVRRFF. The CDR3, as DNA: TGCAGCGTTGAACCAGGCCTGGAGGTTAGGCGATTCTTC.

The CDR3 loop is CAWSGGLGGNTIYF. The CDR3 coding sequence is TGTGCCTGGAGTGGGGGTCTCGGAGGAAACACCATATATTTT. The chain combines TRBV30 with TRBJ1-3, with D unclear. Trimming removed 1 base from V and 4 bases from J, with 11 bases in between. CDR1 is GTSNPN and CDR2 is SVGIG in the germline V gene (reference sequence). The CDR3 consists of 14 residues.

As to this clone: Other DNA sequences in the same sample also yield this CDR3. The V and J genes are TRBV29-1 and TRBJ1-2; a possible D gene is TRBD1 (6 bases). Germline CDR1 reads SQVTM; CDR2 reads ANQGSEA. V was pared by 2 bases and J by 2 bases, with 6 bases between. The CDR3 sequence is 12 residues long. CDR3 residues: CSVERGNYGYTF. CDR3 sequence (DNA): TGCAGCGTTGAAAGGGGGAACTATGGCTACACCTTC.

V gene TRBV29-1 combines with J gene TRBJ2-7; D might be TRBD2 (6 bases). Trimming took off 8 bases at V and 4 bases at J, with 33 bases between the two ends. This CDR3 is 18 amino acids long. The germline CDR1 and CDR2 sequences are SQVTM and ANQGSEA. The CDR3 sequence: CSPEGGFAGSPLWYEQYF. CDR3 bases: TGCAGCCCCGAAGGAGGGTTTGCAGGGAGTCCCCTTTGGTACGAGCAGTACTTC.

V is TRBV5-1 and J is TRBJ2-1; D is uncertain. V dropped 1 base and J dropped 5 bases, with 13 bases sitting between them. Germline V lookup: CDR1 SGHRS, CDR2 YFSETQ. This CDR3 comprises 15 residues. The CDR3 region has the DNA TGCGCCAGCAGCTTGTCCCAGACGAGTAACAATGAGCAGTTCTTC. It yields the protein CASSLSQTSNNEQFF.

There are a few counts of this clone. The J gene is TRBJ1-4, the V gene TRBV18, with 11 bases aligning to TRBD1. V lost 3 bases to trimming and J lost 7 bases; unmatched junction nucleotides: 1. From germline, CDR1 is KGHSH and CDR2 LQKENI. This CDR3 spans 14 amino acids. DNA for the CDR3: TGTGCCAGCTCACCCGGGACAGGGGGTGAAAAACTGTTTTTT. This gives the protein CASSPGTGGEKLFF.

The chain joins TRBV7-8 to TRBJ2-6, with 8 bases lining up with TRBD1. Trimming cost V 5 bases and J 8 bases; bases outside gene matches: 5. The CDR3 length is 14 residues. The germline CDR1 and CDR2 sequences are SGHVS and FQNEAQ. The CDR3 DNA follows: TGTGCCAGCAGCACCCGGGACAGGACCAACGTCCTGACTTTC. Translating gives CASSTRDRTNVLTF.

A single count supports this clone. V gene TRBV5-4 combines with J gene TRBJ2-7; 7 bases are a match to TRBD1. With 2 bases clipped from V and 5 bases from J, the junction kept 7 bases outside the gene matches. Germline CDR1 SGHNT, CDR2 YYREEE (reference sequence). The CDR3 has 14 residues. CDR3 sequence reads: CASSFNRGSNEQYF. The CDR3, as DNA: TGTGCCAGCAGCTTTAACAGGGGAAGCAACGAGCAGTACTTC.

This clone occurred a few times. V is TRBV19 and J is TRBJ1-1; TRBD1 matches 7 bases. The junction had 20 bases not matched to a gene; V was cut back by 3 bases and J by 1 base. This CDR3 contains 20 residues. CDR1 and CDR2 from the germline V gene are LNHDA and SQIVND (reference sequence). The CDR3 DNA reads as TGTGCCAGTAGTATGGGGAGACAGGGAAATACGCCCCTGAGGAACACTGAAGCTTTCTTT. As protein: CASSMGRQGNTPLRNTEAFF.

The V call is TRBV29-1, the J call TRBJ1-1; D is ambiguous. The CDR3 contains 13 residues. V was cut by 4 bases and J by 4 bases, with 13 bases left in between. In germline, CDR1 is SQVTM, CDR2 ANQGSEA. CDR3 in DNA: TGCAGCGTTGCCCAGGTCCTTGGCACTGAAGCTTTCTTT. It codes for CSVAQVLGTEAFF.

For the CDR3, the DNA is TGTGCCAGCAGCTTCGACTTGGCGCAGTATTTT. As protein: CASSFDLAQYF. This chain links TRBV7-8 with TRBJ2-3; D gene ambiguous. The CDR3 is 11 amino acids. Trimming shortened V by 3 bases and J by 10 bases, and 8 bases separated the two germline ends. CDR1 is SGHVS and CDR2 is FQNEAQ in the germline V gene.

This chain joins TRBV7-2 and TRBJ2-2; 9 nucleotides line up with TRBD2. Trimming at V came to 0 bases and at J to 5 bases, leaving 7 bases not matched to a gene. The germline CDR1 and CDR2 sequences are SGHTA and FQGNSA. CDR3 length: 17 residues. The CDR3 here is CASSLAVLAGYTGELFF. In DNA form, the CDR3 reads TGTGCCAGCAGCTTAGCGGTCCTAGCGGGATATACCGGGGAGCTGTTTTTT.

The V call is TRBV11-2, the J call TRBJ2-7; TRBD1 might be the D (5 bases). The CDR3 is 15 amino acids. Germline lookup yields CDR1 SGHAT and CDR2 FQNNGV. V lost 4 bases and J 0 bases, leaving 13 bases between the germline ends. The CDR3 loop is CASSSLDSLSYEQYF. The CDR3 bases are TGTGCCAGCAGCTCACTCGACAGTCTCTCCTACGAGCAGTACTTC.

The V and J genes are TRBV15 and TRBJ2-3; TRBD2 matches 9 bases. V lost 5 bases to trimming and J lost 8 bases; unmatched junction nucleotides: 14. The CDR3 has 16 residues. Germline CDR1 and CDR2: LNHNV and YYDKDF (reference sequence). CDR3 nucleotides: TGTGCCACCAGCTCCTGGGTTAGCGGGAGTTATCGTACGCAGTATTTT. Its translation: CATSSWVSGSYRTQYF.

This rearrangement joins TRBV10-2 to TRBJ2-2; D is undetermined. Trimming removed 4 bases from V and 2 bases from J, with 11 bases in between. The length of the CDR3 is 15 residues. Germline loops: CDR1 WSHSY, CDR2 SAAADI. The CDR3: CASSVEIHNTGELFF. The CDR3 DNA reads TGCGCCAGCAGTGTCGAGATTCACAACACCGGGGAGCTGTTTTTT.

This clone was counted a few times. The chain recombines TRBV19 with TRBJ2-1; D might be TRBD2 (5 bases). The CDR3 covers 15 residues. In germline, CDR1 is LNHDA, CDR2 SQIVND (reference sequence). V was clipped by 3 bases and J by 4 bases, with 13 bases between them. The CDR3 region is CASSIVGLTYNEQFF. The CDR3 DNA follows: TGTGCCAGTAGTATTGTTGGACTCACGTACAATGAGCAGTTCTTC.

The chain carries TRBV5-1 and TRBJ1-1; D is unresolved. The CDR3 loop spans 15 amino acids. V was shortened by 0 bases and J by 3 bases, with 12 bases between the two germline ends. CDR1 SGHRS and CDR2 YFSETQ come from the germline V gene. The CDR3, as DNA: TGCGCCAGCAGCTTGGAGGGTACGGCTGACACTGAAGCTTTCTTT. The encoded protein is CASSLEGTADTEAFF.

The chain combines TRBV5-1 with TRBJ2-7; 9 bases align to TRBD2. The V gene end was trimmed by 3 bases and the J gene end by 3 bases; junction bases not matched to a gene: 4. The germline V gene encodes CDR1 SGHRS and CDR2 YFSETQ. The CDR3 has 14 amino acids. In DNA form, the CDR3 reads TGCGCCAGCAGCTCTGGACTAGCGAGCTACGAGCAGTACTTC. Translated, it gives CASSSGLASYEQYF.

This clone was seen a few times. Distinct nucleotide sequences in the sample also encode this CDR3. This chain uses TRBV30 with TRBJ2-5, with D hard to call. Trimming took 0 bases from V and 4 from J, leaving 3 bases between them. The CDR3 totals 11 residues. Germline CDR1 and CDR2: GTSNPN and SVGIG (reference sequence). The CDR3 coding sequence is TGTGCCTGGAGTGTATCAGAGACCCAGTACTTC. Its translation: CAWSVSETQYF.

This chain joins TRBV15 and TRBJ2-5, with TRBD1 as a possible D gene (8 bases). Germline lookup yields CDR1 LNHNV and CDR2 YYDKDF (reference sequence). The V and J ends lost 1 base and 4 bases respectively, with 22 bases between them. The CDR3 sequence is 18 residues long. The CDR3 coding sequence is TGTGCCACCAGCAGAGGGGGACAGGTGGGACTAATTCCAGAGACCCAGTACTTC. As protein: CATSRGGQVGLIPETQYF.

This clone appeared a few times. V usage is TRBV25-1 and J usage is TRBJ1-4, with D hard to call. The CDR3 extends over 15 amino acids. From germline, CDR1 is MGHDK and CDR2 SYGVNS. V was cut by 3 bases and J by 6 bases, with 14 bases left in between. The CDR3 loop reads CASSDFSRSYEKLFF. In DNA, the CDR3 is TGTGCCAGCAGTGACTTCAGCAGGAGCTATGAAAAACTGTTTTTT.

The V gene is TRBV29-1, the J gene TRBJ1-2; 12 nucleotides agree with TRBD1. V dropped 6 bases and J dropped 3; count of bases not matched to a gene: 5. The CDR3 is made up of 14 amino acids. The germline gives CDR1 SQVTM, CDR2 ANQGSEA. The CDR3 loop reads CSVTGTGGYYGYTF. The DNA for the CDR3 is TGCAGCGTCACCGGGACAGGGGGCTACTATGGCTACACCTTC.